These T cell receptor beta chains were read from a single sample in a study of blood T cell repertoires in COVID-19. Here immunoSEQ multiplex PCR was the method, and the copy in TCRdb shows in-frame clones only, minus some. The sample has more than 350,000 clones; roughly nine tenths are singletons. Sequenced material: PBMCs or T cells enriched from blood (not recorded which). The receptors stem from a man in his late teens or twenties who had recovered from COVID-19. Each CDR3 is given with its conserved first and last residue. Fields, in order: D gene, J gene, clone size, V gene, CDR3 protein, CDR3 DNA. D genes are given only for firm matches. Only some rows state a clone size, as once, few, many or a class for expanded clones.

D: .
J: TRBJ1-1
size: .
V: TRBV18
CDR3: CASSSTGRGTEAFF
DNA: TGTGCCAGCTCATCTACAGGGAGGGGCACTGAAGCTTTCTTT

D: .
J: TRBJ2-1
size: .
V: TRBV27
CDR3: CASSDVAGSYNEQFF
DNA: TGTGCCAGCAGCGATGTGGCGGGCTCCTACAATGAGCAGTTCTTC

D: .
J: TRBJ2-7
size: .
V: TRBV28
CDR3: CASSSPGFSSYEQYF
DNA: TGTGCCAGCAGCTCCCCAGGGTTTAGTTCCTACGAGCAGTACTTC

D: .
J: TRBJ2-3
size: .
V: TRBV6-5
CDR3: CASSGVDTDTQYF
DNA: TGTGCCAGCAGCGGGGTCGACACAGATACGCAGTATTTT

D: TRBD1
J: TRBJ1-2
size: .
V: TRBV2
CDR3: CASSTDRGGWGYTF
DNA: TGTGCCAGCAGTACGGACAGGGGAGGTTGGGGCTACACCTTC

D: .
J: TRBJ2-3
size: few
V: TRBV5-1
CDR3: CASSLGSAGTTDTQYF
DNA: TGCGCCAGCAGCTTGGGATCGGCGGGAACAACAGATACGCAGTATTTT

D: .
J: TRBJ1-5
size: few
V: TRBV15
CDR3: CATAGSNQPQHF
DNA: TGTGCCACCGCGGGGTCCAATCAGCCCCAGCATTTT

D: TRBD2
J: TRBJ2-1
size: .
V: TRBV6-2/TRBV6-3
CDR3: CASSYTGTSGRYNEQFF
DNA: TGTGCCAGCAGTTACACCGGGACTAGCGGGAGATACAATGAGCAGTTCTTC

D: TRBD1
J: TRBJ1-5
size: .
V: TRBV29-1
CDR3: CSVGQGAGQPQHF
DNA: TGCAGCGTTGGACAGGGGGCGGGTCAGCCCCAGCATTTT

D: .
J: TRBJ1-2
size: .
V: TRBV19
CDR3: CASMFEGAWRGGYTF
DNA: TGTGCCAGTATGTTTGAAGGGGCCTGGAGGGGCGGCTACACCTTC

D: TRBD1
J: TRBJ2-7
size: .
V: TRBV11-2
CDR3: CASSWVTGVEQYF
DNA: TGTGCCAGCAGCTGGGTCACAGGGGTCGAGCAGTACTTC

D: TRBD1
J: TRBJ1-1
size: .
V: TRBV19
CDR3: CASSFTTGRRTEAFF
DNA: TGTGCCAGTAGTTTCACGACAGGGAGGCGCACTGAAGCTTTCTTT

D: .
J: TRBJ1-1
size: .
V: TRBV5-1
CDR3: CASSFLGLDTEAFF
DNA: TGCGCCAGCAGCTTTCTGGGCTTGGACACTGAAGCTTTCTTT

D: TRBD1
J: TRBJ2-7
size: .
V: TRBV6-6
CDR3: CASSGDRAHEQYF
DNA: TGTGCCAGCTCGGGGGACAGGGCCCACGAGCAGTACTTC

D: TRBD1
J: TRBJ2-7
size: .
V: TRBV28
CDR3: CASTSGTGHYEQYF
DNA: TGTGCCAGCACCTCTGGGACAGGGCACTACGAGCAGTACTTC

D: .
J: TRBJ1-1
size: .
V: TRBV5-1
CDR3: CASSLVWGLGTEAFF
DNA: TGCGCCAGCAGCTTGGTATGGGGACTGGGCACTGAAGCTTTCTTT

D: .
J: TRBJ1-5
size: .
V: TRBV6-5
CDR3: CASSQAPQVPQHF
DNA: TGTGCCAGCAGCCAAGCCCCCCAGGTTCCCCAGCATTTT

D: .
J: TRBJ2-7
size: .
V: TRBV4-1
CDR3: CASSQVAQSGEQYF
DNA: TGCGCCAGCAGCCAAGTCGCACAGTCGGGGGAGCAGTACTTC

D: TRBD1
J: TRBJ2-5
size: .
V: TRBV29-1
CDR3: CSVDAGGETQYF
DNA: TGCAGCGTTGACGCAGGGGGAGAGACCCAGTACTTC

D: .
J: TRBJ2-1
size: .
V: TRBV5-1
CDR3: CASSLEWLVGTYNEQFF
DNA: TGCGCCAGCAGCTTGGAATGGTTAGTCGGTACCTACAATGAGCAGTTCTTC

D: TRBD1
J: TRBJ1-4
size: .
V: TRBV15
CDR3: CATSRLAGGTNEKLFF
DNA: TGTGCCACCAGCAGACTGGCAGGGGGAACTAATGAAAAACTGTTTTTT

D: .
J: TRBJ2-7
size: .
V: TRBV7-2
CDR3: CASSLGSRRNEQYF
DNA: TGTGCCAGCAGCTTGGGCTCGAGACGTAACGAGCAGTACTTC

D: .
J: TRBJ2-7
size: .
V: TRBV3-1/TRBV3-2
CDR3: CASSPSGTNEQYF
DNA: TGTGCCAGCAGCCCCTCCGGGACAAACGAGCAGTACTTC

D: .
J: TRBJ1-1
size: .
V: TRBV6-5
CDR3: CASSYSIRTVNTEAFF
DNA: TGTGCCAGCAGTTACAGTATCCGGACAGTCAACACTGAAGCTTTCTTT

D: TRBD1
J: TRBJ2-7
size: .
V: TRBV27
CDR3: CASRPAGGEQYF
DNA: TGTGCCAGCAGGCCAGCAGGGGGCGAGCAGTACTTC

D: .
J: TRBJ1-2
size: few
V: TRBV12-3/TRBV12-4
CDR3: CASSFRGFDGYTF
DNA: TGTGCCAGCAGTTTTCGGGGGTTTGATGGCTACACCTTC

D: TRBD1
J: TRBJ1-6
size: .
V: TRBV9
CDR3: CASSVHTGDSPLHF
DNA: TGTGCCAGCAGCGTACATACAGGGGATTCACCCCTCCACTTT

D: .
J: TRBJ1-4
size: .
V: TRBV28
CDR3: CASSLIASVISNEKLFF
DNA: TGTGCCAGCAGTTTAATCGCTTCGGTCATAAGTAATGAAAAACTGTTTTTT

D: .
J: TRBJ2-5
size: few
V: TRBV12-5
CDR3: CASGLVLGQLETQYF
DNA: TGTGCTAGTGGTTTGGTACTCGGACAGTTGGAGACCCAGTACTTC

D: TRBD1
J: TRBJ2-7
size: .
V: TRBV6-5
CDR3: CASSSSDTGAYEQYF
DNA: TGTGCCAGCAGTTCCTCGGACACAGGGGCCTACGAGCAGTACTTC

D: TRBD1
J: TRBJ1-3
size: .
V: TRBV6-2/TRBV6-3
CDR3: CASSWTGGGNTIYF
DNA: TGTGCCAGCAGTTGGACAGGGGGCGGAAACACCATATATTTT

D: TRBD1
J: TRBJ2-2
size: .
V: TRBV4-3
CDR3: CASSRLGTANTGELFF
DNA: TGCGCCAGCAGCCGGTTGGGGACAGCGAACACCGGGGAGCTGTTTTTT

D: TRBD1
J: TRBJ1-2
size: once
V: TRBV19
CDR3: CASSTLDRVEGYTF
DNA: TGTGCCAGCTCGACGCTGGACAGGGTGGAGGGCTACACCTTC

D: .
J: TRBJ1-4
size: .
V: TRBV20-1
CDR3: CSASQTNEKLFF
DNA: TGCAGTGCTAGTCAAACTAATGAAAAACTGTTTTTT

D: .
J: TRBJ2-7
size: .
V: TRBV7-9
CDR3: CASSHGAAYEQYF
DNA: TGTGCCAGCAGCCACGGAGCTGCCTACGAGCAGTACTTC

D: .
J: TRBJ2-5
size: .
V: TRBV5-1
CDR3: CASSLGSSKETQYF
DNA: TGCGCCAGCAGCTTGGGGTCTAGCAAGGAGACCCAGTACTTC

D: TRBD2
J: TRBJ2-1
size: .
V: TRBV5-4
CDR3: CASRKSLAASYNEQFF
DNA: TGTGCCAGCAGGAAATCCCTAGCGGCCTCCTACAATGAGCAGTTCTTC

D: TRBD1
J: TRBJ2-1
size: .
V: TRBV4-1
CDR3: CASSQFTDRGLDNEQFF
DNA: TGCGCCAGCAGCCAATTCACGGACAGGGGGCTTGACAATGAGCAGTTCTTC

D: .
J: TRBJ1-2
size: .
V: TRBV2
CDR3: CASEISLRGYTF
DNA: TGTGCCAGCGAGATTAGCCTACGTGGCTACACCTTC

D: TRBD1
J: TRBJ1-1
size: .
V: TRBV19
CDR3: CASTPGTENTEAFF
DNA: TGTGCCAGTACTCCCGGGACAGAAAACACTGAAGCTTTCTTT

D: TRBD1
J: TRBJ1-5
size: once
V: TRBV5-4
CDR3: CASSHRDRGLDNQPQHF
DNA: TGTGCCAGCAGCCACCGGGACAGGGGGCTCGACAATCAGCCCCAGCATTTT

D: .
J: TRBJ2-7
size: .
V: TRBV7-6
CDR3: CASSLEASPLYEQYF
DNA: TGTGCCAGCAGCTTAGAGGCTAGTCCCCTATACGAGCAGTACTTC

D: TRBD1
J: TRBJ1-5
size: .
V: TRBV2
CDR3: CASSFGQGWGNQPQHF
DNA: TGTGCCAGCAGCTTTGGACAGGGCTGGGGAAATCAGCCCCAGCATTTT

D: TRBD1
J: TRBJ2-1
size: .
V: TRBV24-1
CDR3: CATSDSGQGANNEQFF
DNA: TGTGCCACCAGTGATTCAGGACAGGGGGCTAACAATGAACAGTTCTTC

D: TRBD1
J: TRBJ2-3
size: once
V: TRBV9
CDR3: CASNSEGQATDTQYF
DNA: TGTGCCAGCAATTCTGAGGGACAGGCTACAGATACGCAGTATTTT

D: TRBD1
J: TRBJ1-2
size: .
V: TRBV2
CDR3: CASSGTGVGRNYGYTF
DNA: TGTGCCAGCAGTGGGACAGGGGTCGGACGGAACTATGGCTACACCTTC

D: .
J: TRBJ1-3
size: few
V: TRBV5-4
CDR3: CASSPGGSGNTIYF
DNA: TGTGCCAGCAGCCCCGGAGGGAGTGGAAACACCATATATTTT

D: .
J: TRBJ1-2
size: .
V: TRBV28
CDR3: CASSRTPTNYGYTF
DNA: TGTGCCAGCAGCCGGACACCGACTAACTATGGCTACACCTTC

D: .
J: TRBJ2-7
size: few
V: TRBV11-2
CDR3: CASGILRDYEQYF
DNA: TGTGCCAGCGGTATCCTTCGCGACTACGAGCAGTACTTC

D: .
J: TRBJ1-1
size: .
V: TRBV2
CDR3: CASRAGIGGTEAFF
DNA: TGTGCCAGCAGGGCGGGGATTGGGGGCACTGAAGCTTTCTTT

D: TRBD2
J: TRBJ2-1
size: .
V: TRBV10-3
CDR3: CAIRGLAGGGEQFF
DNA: TGTGCCATCAGGGGACTAGCGGGAGGGGGTGAGCAGTTCTTC

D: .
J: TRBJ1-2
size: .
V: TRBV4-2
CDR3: CASSQETTYGYTF
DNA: TGTGCCAGCAGCCAAGAAACTACCTATGGCTACACCTTC

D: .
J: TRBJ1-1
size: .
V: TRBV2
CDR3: CASNLGRMNTEAFF
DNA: TGTGCCAGCAACTTGGGGCGGATGAACACTGAAGCTTTCTTT

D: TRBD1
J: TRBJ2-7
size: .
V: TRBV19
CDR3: CASSLSWGTDFYEQYF
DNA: TGTGCCAGTAGTTTGTCGTGGGGGACAGACTTCTACGAGCAGTACTTC

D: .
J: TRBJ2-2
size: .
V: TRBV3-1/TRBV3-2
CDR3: CASSVADISGLTGELFF
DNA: TGTGCCAGCAGCGTAGCGGATATTTCAGGCTTGACCGGGGAGCTGTTTTTT

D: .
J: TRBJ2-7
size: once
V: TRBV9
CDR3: CASSPLNSGIPNEQYF
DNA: TGTGCCAGCAGCCCCCTTAATAGCGGCATCCCCAACGAGCAGTACTTC

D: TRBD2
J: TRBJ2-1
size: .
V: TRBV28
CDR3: CASSLLAGARNEQFF
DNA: TGTGCCAGCAGTTTATTGGCGGGAGCCCGAAATGAGCAGTTCTTC